The clone carrying this TCR beta chain was seen repeatedly, ten times or more. What it binds is not known. Using RNA template, CDR3s of TCR alpha and beta were amplified with iRepertoire arm-PCR. Tissue mRNA or PBMC total RNA, roughly 100-400 ng, went into one-step reverse transcription and amplification. In TCRdb, the multiplex PCR reads were re-called with MiXCR into one record per CDR3 protein. The data hold a few hundred thousand distinct CDR3 sequences, with roughly two fifths observed a single time. V was shortened by 4 bases and J by 3 bases, with 9 bases between the two germline ends. This CDR3 region has 13 residues. Germline CDR1 is MGHRA and CDR2 is YSYEKL. This entry belongs to a study of glioma-infiltrating T cells. Turning to the study itself: Dexamethasone exposure before glioma surgery was limited to six or fewer days. Study results and limitations: Shared blood CDR3 signature motifs marked patients with low tissue-blood divergence.

Sequencing input: glioma tissue, nonneoplastic brain tissue, or PBMCs (not recorded which). The clonotype was recovered from a human donor with low-grade glioma or glioblastoma, undergoing nonglioma brain surgery, or in good health (not recorded which). The rearrangement uses TRBV4-1 and TRBJ1-1; D is possibly TRBD1 (6 bases). CDR3 residues: CASSRGQHTEAFF. The CDR3 DNA sequence: TGCGCCAGCAGCCGAGGACAGCACACTGAAGCTTTCTTT.